This is a list of T cell receptor beta chains from one sample in a study of Ad26.COV2.S vaccination and SARS-CoV-2 variants. TCRdb's table, derived via immunoSEQ multiplex PCR, lists solely in-frame clones and lacks some. The table includes 410,000 or so clones, 75% to 95% detected once. The sample here was peripheral blood, taken in a trial of Ad26.COV2.S vaccine versus placebo. The receptors shown here come from a person between 18 and 59 years old who received the Ad26.COV2.S COVID-19 vaccine or a placebo. Each CDR3 is given with its conserved first and last residue. The order of the fields is clone size, D gene, V gene, J gene, CDR3 DNA, CDR3 protein. A D gene is named only where the DNA matches it firmly. Rows may omit the clone size; those that give it use once, few, many or a size class.

clone_size: .; d_call: .; v_call: TRBV7-2; j_call: TRBJ2-5; cdr3_nt: TGTGCCAGCAGCCTTAGGCGGGACCAAGAGACCCAGTACTTC; cdr3_aa: CASSLRRDQETQYF
clone_size: once; d_call: .; v_call: TRBV19; j_call: TRBJ1-1; cdr3_nt: TGTGCCAGTAGTATAAGGTCTTCGGCAGAAAACACTGAAGCTTTCTTT; cdr3_aa: CASSIRSSAENTEAFF
clone_size: .; d_call: .; v_call: TRBV4-3; j_call: TRBJ2-7; cdr3_nt: TGCGCCAGCAGCCAAGGCCAGGGAGGCGAGCAGTACTTC; cdr3_aa: CASSQGQGGEQYF
clone_size: .; d_call: TRBD1; v_call: TRBV19; j_call: TRBJ2-2; cdr3_nt: TGTGCCAGTAGTATGACAGGGGGCTTCACCGGGGAGCTGTTTTTT; cdr3_aa: CASSMTGGFTGELFF
clone_size: .; d_call: TRBD1; v_call: TRBV18; j_call: TRBJ2-7; cdr3_nt: TGTGCCAGCTCACAGGACAGGGGGCTCTACGAGCAGTACTTC; cdr3_aa: CASSQDRGLYEQYF
clone_size: .; d_call: TRBD1; v_call: TRBV7-9; j_call: TRBJ1-3; cdr3_nt: TGTGCCAGCAGCTTAGTCAGGGGGGCTGGAAACACCATATATTTT; cdr3_aa: CASSLVRGAGNTIYF
clone_size: .; d_call: TRBD1; v_call: TRBV5-1; j_call: TRBJ2-7; cdr3_nt: TGCGCCAGCAGCTTGGGCTGGGACAGGGCCCTGTACGAGCAGTACTTC; cdr3_aa: CASSLGWDRALYEQYF
clone_size: .; d_call: TRBD2; v_call: TRBV7-2; j_call: TRBJ2-3; cdr3_nt: TGTGCCAGCAGCGTAAGACTAGCGGGAACTAGCACAGATACGCAGTATTTT; cdr3_aa: CASSVRLAGTSTDTQYF
clone_size: .; d_call: .; v_call: TRBV7-2; j_call: TRBJ2-4; cdr3_nt: TGTGCCAGCAGCGCGTCTTTTGGGGGGTCCCAGTACTTC; cdr3_aa: CASSASFGGSQYF
clone_size: .; d_call: TRBD2; v_call: TRBV9; j_call: TRBJ2-5; cdr3_nt: TGTGCCAGCAGCGTGGGACTAGCGAGACAAGAGACCCAGTACTTC; cdr3_aa: CASSVGLARQETQYF
clone_size: .; d_call: .; v_call: TRBV18; j_call: TRBJ1-6; cdr3_nt: TGTGCCAGCTCTTCGCAGGAGAGCTCCTATAATTCACCCCTCCACTTT; cdr3_aa: CASSSQESSYNSPLHF
clone_size: .; d_call: .; v_call: TRBV28; j_call: TRBJ1-5; cdr3_nt: TGTGCCAGCAGTTATCTAATCCGGGAAGGGAGCAATCAGCCCCAGCATTTT; cdr3_aa: CASSYLIREGSNQPQHF
clone_size: .; d_call: TRBD2; v_call: TRBV25-1; j_call: TRBJ2-2; cdr3_nt: TGTGCCAGCAACGGGCCTAGACTAGCGGATAACACCGGGGAGCTGTTTTTT; cdr3_aa: CASNGPRLADNTGELFF
clone_size: .; d_call: .; v_call: TRBV3-1/TRBV3-2; j_call: TRBJ2-5; cdr3_nt: TGTGCCAGCAGCCTCTCTGGACACCCACCCGAAGAGACCCAGTACTTC; cdr3_aa: CASSLSGHPPEETQYF
clone_size: once; d_call: TRBD1; v_call: TRBV9; j_call: TRBJ1-2; cdr3_nt: TGTGCCAGCAGCGTAGGACAGGGAGACGGCTACACCTTC; cdr3_aa: CASSVGQGDGYTF
clone_size: .; d_call: .; v_call: TRBV3-1/TRBV3-2; j_call: TRBJ2-1; cdr3_nt: TGTGCCAGCAGCCAAAGTAGCTTCTCGTCCGGTGAGCAGTTCTTC; cdr3_aa: CASSQSSFSSGEQFF
clone_size: .; d_call: TRBD1; v_call: TRBV30; j_call: TRBJ1-5; cdr3_nt: TGTGCCTGGAGTGCACAGGGGCGCGGCAATCAGCCCCAGCATTTT; cdr3_aa: CAWSAQGRGNQPQHF
clone_size: .; d_call: .; v_call: TRBV7-9; j_call: TRBJ2-1; cdr3_nt: TGTGCCAGCAGCTTACGGTGGGAGGCCGTCCATGAGCAGTTCTTC; cdr3_aa: CASSLRWEAVHEQFF
clone_size: .; d_call: .; v_call: TRBV3-1/TRBV3-2; j_call: TRBJ1-5; cdr3_nt: TGTGCCAGCAGCACTGGACAGCCGACCGGGCCCCAGCATTTT; cdr3_aa: CASSTGQPTGPQHF
clone_size: .; d_call: TRBD2; v_call: TRBV14; j_call: TRBJ2-1; cdr3_nt: TGTGCCAGCAGCCGTATGGGGACTAGCATAAATGAGCAGTTCTTC; cdr3_aa: CASSRMGTSINEQFF
clone_size: .; d_call: TRBD1; v_call: TRBV30; j_call: TRBJ1-1; cdr3_nt: TGTGCCTCCGGACAGGCGAACACTGAAGCTTTCTTT; cdr3_aa: CASGQANTEAFF
clone_size: .; d_call: TRBD1; v_call: TRBV6-2/TRBV6-3; j_call: TRBJ1-2; cdr3_nt: TGTGCCAGCAGTAAATTTGACAGGGGTGACAACTATGGCTACACCTTC; cdr3_aa: CASSKFDRGDNYGYTF
clone_size: .; d_call: TRBD1; v_call: TRBV2; j_call: TRBJ2-1; cdr3_nt: TGTGCCAGCGGTCGGACAGGGGTAAGAGATGAGCAGTTCTTC; cdr3_aa: CASGRTGVRDEQFF
clone_size: few; d_call: .; v_call: TRBV12-3/TRBV12-4; j_call: TRBJ2-3; cdr3_nt: TGTGCCAGCAGTCTTAGCACAGATACGCAGTATTTT; cdr3_aa: CASSLSTDTQYF
clone_size: .; d_call: .; v_call: TRBV10-3; j_call: TRBJ2-5; cdr3_nt: TGTGCCATTTCCCCGTATATAACAGGACAGTCGACCCAAGAGACCCAGTACTTC; cdr3_aa: CAISPYITGQSTQETQYF
clone_size: .; d_call: TRBD1; v_call: TRBV5-1; j_call: TRBJ1-1; cdr3_nt: TGCGCCAGCAGCTCGGGACAGGAGAACACTGAAGCTTTCTTT; cdr3_aa: CASSSGQENTEAFF
clone_size: .; d_call: .; v_call: TRBV18; j_call: TRBJ2-5; cdr3_nt: TGTGCCAGCTCACCACAGATCGGGAGGGCGACAGGGGAGACCCAGTACTTC; cdr3_aa: CASSPQIGRATGETQYF
clone_size: many; d_call: .; v_call: TRBV29-1; j_call: TRBJ2-5; cdr3_nt: TGCAGCGTTGAAGTGGGGGCTCAAGAGACCCAGTACTTC; cdr3_aa: CSVEVGAQETQYF
clone_size: .; d_call: .; v_call: TRBV3-1/TRBV3-2; j_call: TRBJ2-3; cdr3_nt: TGTGCCAGCAGCCTAGGCACAGATACGCAGTATTTT; cdr3_aa: CASSLGTDTQYF
clone_size: once; d_call: TRBD1; v_call: TRBV28; j_call: TRBJ1-5; cdr3_nt: TGTGCCAGCAGTCCGACAGGGGCCCATCAGCCCCAGCATTTT; cdr3_aa: CASSPTGAHQPQHF
clone_size: .; d_call: TRBD2; v_call: TRBV6-2/TRBV6-3; j_call: TRBJ2-7; cdr3_nt: TGTGCCAGCAGTTTCGGCCTAGCGGGAGGAAACTCCTACGAGCAGTACTTC; cdr3_aa: CASSFGLAGGNSYEQYF
clone_size: .; d_call: .; v_call: TRBV5-1; j_call: TRBJ2-7; cdr3_nt: TGCGCCAGCAGCTTGTCCAGGGGTGGCTCCTACGAGCAGTACTTC; cdr3_aa: CASSLSRGGSYEQYF
clone_size: .; d_call: .; v_call: TRBV3-1/TRBV3-2; j_call: TRBJ2-1; cdr3_nt: TGTGCCAGCAGCCCACGGGACTTGCGATACAATGAGCAGTTCTTC; cdr3_aa: CASSPRDLRYNEQFF
clone_size: .; d_call: TRBD2; v_call: TRBV7-6; j_call: TRBJ2-5; cdr3_nt: TGTGCCAGCAGCTTTAGCGGGAGGGTTGAGGGAGAGACCCAGTACTTC; cdr3_aa: CASSFSGRVEGETQYF
clone_size: .; d_call: TRBD1; v_call: TRBV7-6; j_call: TRBJ1-2; cdr3_nt: TGTGCCAGCAGCCCCAGGGGGACCAGGAACTATGGCTACACCTTC; cdr3_aa: CASSPRGTRNYGYTF
clone_size: .; d_call: TRBD2; v_call: TRBV9; j_call: TRBJ2-3; cdr3_nt: TGTGCCAGCAGCGTCAGGACTAGCGGGAGGGCCGCAGATACGCAGTATTTT; cdr3_aa: CASSVRTSGRAADTQYF
clone_size: .; d_call: .; v_call: TRBV2; j_call: TRBJ2-2; cdr3_nt: TGTGCCAGCATAGGGTTCCAATCGAACACCGGGGAGCTGTTTTTT; cdr3_aa: CASIGFQSNTGELFF
clone_size: .; d_call: TRBD2; v_call: TRBV5-1; j_call: TRBJ2-7; cdr3_nt: TGCGCCAGCAGCTTGGCAAGCGGGAGTACTTACGAGCAGTACTTC; cdr3_aa: CASSLASGSTYEQYF
clone_size: once; d_call: .; v_call: TRBV10-1; j_call: TRBJ2-3; cdr3_nt: TGCGCCAGCAGTGAGTCGGTGGGCACAGATACGCAGTATTTT; cdr3_aa: CASSESVGTDTQYF
clone_size: .; d_call: .; v_call: TRBV27; j_call: TRBJ1-2; cdr3_nt: TGTGCCAGCAGGGGACCGTTCTATGGCTACACCTTC; cdr3_aa: CASRGPFYGYTF
clone_size: once; d_call: .; v_call: TRBV30; j_call: TRBJ1-5; cdr3_nt: TGTGCCTGGAGCCCGGGGGGGGCCCTCTACAATCAGCCCCAGCATTTT; cdr3_aa: CAWSPGGALYNQPQHF
clone_size: .; d_call: .; v_call: TRBV7-2; j_call: TRBJ2-5; cdr3_nt: TGTGCCAGCAGCTCCTGGGGGCAGGGGCTGACCCAGTACTTC; cdr3_aa: CASSSWGQGLTQYF
clone_size: .; d_call: TRBD2; v_call: TRBV4-3; j_call: TRBJ2-1; cdr3_nt: TGCGCCAGCAGCCAAGAACTAGCGGGTGGGGACGTAGGGCAGTTCTTC; cdr3_aa: CASSQELAGGDVGQFF
clone_size: few; d_call: TRBD1; v_call: TRBV7-2; j_call: TRBJ2-7; cdr3_nt: TGTGCCAGCAGCGGATGGGACAGGGGTCCCCAGTACTTC; cdr3_aa: CASSGWDRGPQYF
clone_size: .; d_call: TRBD1; v_call: TRBV7-9; j_call: TRBJ1-1; cdr3_nt: TGTGCCAGCAGCCGGACAGGGGAGGTGAACACTGAAGCTTTCTTT; cdr3_aa: CASSRTGEVNTEAFF
clone_size: few; d_call: .; v_call: TRBV7-6; j_call: TRBJ1-1; cdr3_nt: TGTGCCAGCAGCCGAGGGGTCAACACTGAAGCTTTCTTT; cdr3_aa: CASSRGVNTEAFF
clone_size: .; d_call: TRBD2; v_call: TRBV11-2; j_call: TRBJ2-1; cdr3_nt: TGTGCCAGCAGCCCCATCCCTACTAGCGGGACGTCCTACAATGAGCAGTTCTTC; cdr3_aa: CASSPIPTSGTSYNEQFF
clone_size: .; d_call: .; v_call: TRBV20-1; j_call: TRBJ1-6; cdr3_nt: TGCAGTGCTAGTGAGGGTGAGGGTTCACCCCTCCACTTT; cdr3_aa: CSASEGEGSPLHF
clone_size: .; d_call: .; v_call: TRBV30; j_call: TRBJ2-5; cdr3_nt: TGTGCCTCACGGACAGTACAAGAGACCCAGTACTTC; cdr3_aa: CASRTVQETQYF
clone_size: .; d_call: TRBD1; v_call: TRBV5-8; j_call: TRBJ2-1; cdr3_nt: TGTGCCAGCAGCGATCGACAGGGGTGGAATGAGCAGTTCTTC; cdr3_aa: CASSDRQGWNEQFF
clone_size: few; d_call: TRBD1; v_call: TRBV28; j_call: TRBJ1-2; cdr3_nt: TGTGCCAGCAGTTTAGGGGACAGGGCGCATGGCTACACCTTC; cdr3_aa: CASSLGDRAHGYTF